This TCR beta chain was profiled in a study of chemoradiotherapy in HPV16-positive cancers. V was cut by 6 bases and J by 6 bases, with 10 bases left in between. The CDR3 is 12 amino acids. Germline assignment: CDR1 MDHEN and CDR2 SYDVKM. In regard to this clone: Antigen specificity is unknown. The sample holds other DNA sequences that translate to the same CDR3.

Study-wide results and caveats: Candidate HPV-specific clones and E7-related TCR motifs grew in tumor during treatment. In HPV16-positive patients, HPV-responsive T-cell expansion tracked better recurrence-free survival.

Measured with immunoSEQ multiplex PCR; TCRdb has only the in-frame clones, and not every one. The repertoire has fewer than 40,000 clones, approximately 90% of them found once; the top ten carry 4.5% to 6%. The receptor's source is a human donor with HPV-associated anogenital cancer. The chain recombines TRBV28 with TRBJ2-3; D call uncertain. The sequencing used blood, collected from a patient who underwent chemoradiotherapy. Here the CDR3 DNA reads TGTGCCAGCAGGCCCAGGCGGGATACGCAGTATTTT. Protein product: CASRPRRDTQYF.